This T cell receptor beta chain was captured in a study of blood T cell repertoires in COVID-19. About the study: Both acute and convalescent COVID-19 samples were obtained from the United States, Italy and Spain. T cells, B-cell-depleted T cells, or PBMCs provided the cDNA or gDNA that served as material.

Clones were read by immunoSEQ multiplex PCR, and TCRdb kept only the in-frame ones, dropping some. The sample has 300,000 to 400,000 clones, 70% to 90% seen once. While infection was still active, Seattle patients were enrolled and then followed longitudinally. This CDR3 has 15 amino acids. Losses at the gene ends were 5 bases for V and 3 bases for J; bases not matched to a gene: 5. Germline lookup yields CDR1 SGHNT and CDR2 YENEEA. This chain links TRBV11-3 with TRBJ2-1; 9 bases fit TRBD2. The receptor comes from a woman in her thirties with COVID-19, enrolled during active disease. Sequenced input: peripheral blood. The CDR3 nucleotides read TGTGCCAGCAGCCTGACTAGCGGACGCTACAATGAGCAGTTCTTC. This translates into CASSLTSGRYNEQFF.